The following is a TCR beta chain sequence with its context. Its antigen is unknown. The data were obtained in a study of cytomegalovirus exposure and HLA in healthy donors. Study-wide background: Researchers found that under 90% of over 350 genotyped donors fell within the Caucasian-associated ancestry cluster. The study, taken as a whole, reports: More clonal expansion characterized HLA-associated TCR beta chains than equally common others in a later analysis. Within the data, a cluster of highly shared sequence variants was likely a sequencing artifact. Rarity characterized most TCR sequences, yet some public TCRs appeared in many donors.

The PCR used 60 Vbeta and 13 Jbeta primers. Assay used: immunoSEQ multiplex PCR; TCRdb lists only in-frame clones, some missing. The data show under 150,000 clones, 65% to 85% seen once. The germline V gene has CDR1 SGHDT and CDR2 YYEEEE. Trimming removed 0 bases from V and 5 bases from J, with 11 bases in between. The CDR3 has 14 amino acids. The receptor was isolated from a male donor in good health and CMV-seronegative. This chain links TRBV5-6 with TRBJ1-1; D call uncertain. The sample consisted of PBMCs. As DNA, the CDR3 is TGTGCCAGCAGCTTGGAAACCGGAGGAACTGAAGCTTTCTTT. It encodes CASSLETGGTEAFF. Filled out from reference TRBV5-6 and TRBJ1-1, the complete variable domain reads DAGVTQSPTHLIKTRGQQVTLRCSPKSGHDTVSWYQQALGQGPQFIFQYYEEEERQRGNFPDRFSGHQFPNYSSELNVNALLLGDSALYLCASSLETGGTEAFFGQGTRLTVV.